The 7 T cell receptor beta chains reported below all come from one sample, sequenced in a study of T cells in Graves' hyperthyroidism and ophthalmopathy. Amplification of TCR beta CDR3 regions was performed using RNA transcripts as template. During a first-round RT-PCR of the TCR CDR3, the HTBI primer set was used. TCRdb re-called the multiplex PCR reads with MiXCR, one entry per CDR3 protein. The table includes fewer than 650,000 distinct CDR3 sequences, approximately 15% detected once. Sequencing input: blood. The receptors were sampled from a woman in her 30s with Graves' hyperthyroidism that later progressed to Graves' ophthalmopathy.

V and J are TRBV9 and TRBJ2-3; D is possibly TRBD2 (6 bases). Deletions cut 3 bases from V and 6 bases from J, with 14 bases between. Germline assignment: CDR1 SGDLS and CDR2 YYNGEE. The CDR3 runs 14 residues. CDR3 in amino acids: CASSGTLREDTQYF. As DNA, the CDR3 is TGTGCCAGCAGCGGGACCCTCCGGGAGGATACGCAGTATTTT.

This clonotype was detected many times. The CDR3 DNA follows: TGTGCCAGCTCACCACCGGGGTTAGCGGGAGCAGAGACCCAGTACTTC. Encoded protein: CASSPPGLAGAETQYF. V and J are TRBV18 and TRBJ2-5; 9 bases fit TRBD2. The germline V gene has CDR1 KGHSH and CDR2 LQKENI. CDR3 length: 16 residues. Germline trimming cut 0 bases from V and 4 bases from J; bases unmatched to any gene: 6.

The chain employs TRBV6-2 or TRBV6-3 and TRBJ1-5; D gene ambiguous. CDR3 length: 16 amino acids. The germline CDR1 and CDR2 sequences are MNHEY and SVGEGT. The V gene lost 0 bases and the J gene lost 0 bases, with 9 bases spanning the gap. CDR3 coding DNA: TGTGCCAGCAGTTACTCCCAATTTACTAGCAATCAGCCCCAGCATTTT. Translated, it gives CASSYSQFTSNQPQHF.

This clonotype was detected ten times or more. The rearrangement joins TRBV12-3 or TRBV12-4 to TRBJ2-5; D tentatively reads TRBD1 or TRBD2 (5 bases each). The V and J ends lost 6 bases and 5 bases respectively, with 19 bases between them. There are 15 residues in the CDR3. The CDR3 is CASSRGTAEGETQYF. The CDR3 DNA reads TGTGCCAGCAGCCGTGGGACCGCCGAGGGGGAGACCCAGTACTTC.

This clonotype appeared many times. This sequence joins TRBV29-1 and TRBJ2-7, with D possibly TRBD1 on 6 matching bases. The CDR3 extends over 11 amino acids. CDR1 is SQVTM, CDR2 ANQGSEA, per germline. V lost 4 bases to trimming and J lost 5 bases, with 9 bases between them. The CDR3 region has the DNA TGCAGCGTTGCAGGGGCCCACGAGCAGTACTTC. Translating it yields CSVAGAHEQYF.

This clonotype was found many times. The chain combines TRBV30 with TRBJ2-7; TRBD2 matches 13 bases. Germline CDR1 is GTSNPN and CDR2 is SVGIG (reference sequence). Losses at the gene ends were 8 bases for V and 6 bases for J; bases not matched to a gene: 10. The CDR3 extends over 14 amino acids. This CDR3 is CAGTLAGGPREQYF. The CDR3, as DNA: TGTGCCGGAACACTAGCGGGAGGGCCTCGCGAGCAGTACTTC.

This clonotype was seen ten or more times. The chain's CDR3 is CASSLVQGPGTHEQFF. CDR3 nucleotide sequence: TGTGCCAGCAGCTTAGTTCAAGGGCCAGGTACCCATGAGCAGTTCTTC. The J gene is TRBJ2-1, the V gene TRBV7-6; D remains ambiguous. The V end was cut by 1 base, the J end by 8 bases, with 18 bases between. This CDR3 has 16 amino acids. The V gene's germline CDR1 is SGHVS and CDR2 FNYEAQ.